This T cell receptor (beta chain) was obtained from a study of cytomegalovirus exposure and HLA in healthy donors. Donors had nominal health at sampling but likely had unrecorded immune exposures. With 3 bases removed from V and 9 bases from J, the gap between germline ends came to 12 bases. Germline loops: CDR1 LGHNT, CDR2 FRNRAP. This CDR3 region has 13 residues. Details on this clone: What it recognizes is unknown.

Amplification used 60 Vbeta primers and 13 Jbeta primers. Clones were sequenced by immunoSEQ multiplex PCR, and TCRdb holds only the in-frame ones, with some missing. Of roughly 150,000 clones in the sample, just under 80% were seen once. Overall study results and limits: V segments that were indistinguishable, TRBV6-2 and TRBV6-3 among them, were omitted from analysis. Another analysis was done later, and it associated around 17,000 TCR beta sequences with HLA alleles at 0.05 false discovery rate. What was likely a sequencing artifact was a cluster of highly shared sequence variants.

The chain is built from TRBV12-5 and TRBJ2-1, with D possibly matching TRBD2 (5 bases). The receptor was isolated from a man younger than 35 in good health and CMV-seropositive. Sequenced sample: PBMCs. CDR3 DNA: TGTGCTAGTGGTTTCAAGGACGAGGGTGAGCAGTTCTTC. Its protein product is CASGFKDEGEQFF.